The 15 T cell receptor beta chains below were found in one sample sequenced in a study of shared clonotypes between healthy human individuals. Some clones are missing from TCRdb's copy, which holds only in-frame ones; the method was immunoSEQ multiplex PCR. This sample has about 2.4 million clones; 80% to 95% occur once, and the top ten carry roughly 0.36%. The sample comprised naive CD4+ T cells from PBMCs. Subset specified: CD45RA+ positively selected. The receptors originated from a man between 18 and 35 years old in good health. Some clones in this sample may be carry-over from other donors' samples.

This clone was counted once. This chain uses TRBV5-1 with TRBJ1-1, with D perhaps TRBD1 (5 bases). The V gene lost 4 bases and the J gene lost 4 bases, with 20 bases spanning the gap. This CDR3 contains 16 residues. Germline CDR1 is SGHRS and CDR2 is YFSETQ. The CDR3 region is CASSGGGGRATTEAFF. The CDR3 nucleotides read TGCGCCAGCAGCGGGGGTGGCGGGAGGGCGACCACTGAAGCTTTCTTT. The whole variable domain, filled in from reference TRBV5-1 and TRBJ1-1, reads KAGVTQTPRYLIKTRGQQVTLSCSPISGHRSVSWYQQTPGQGLQFLFEYFSETQRNKGNFPGRFSGRQFSNSRSEMNVSTLELGDSALYLCASSGGGGRATTEAFFGQGTRLTVV.

The chain carries TRBV2 and TRBJ1-6; no reliable D call. CDR1 is SNHLY and CDR2 is FYNNEI in the germline V gene. The CDR3 loop spans 11 amino acids. V was cut by 7 bases and J by 10 bases, with 8 bases left in between. The CDR3 sequence is CASNSRSPLHF. DNA for the CDR3: TGTGCCAGCAACTCGAGGTCACCCCTCCACTTT.

V is TRBV19 and J is TRBJ2-7; D gene uncertain. Germline values: CDR1 LNHDA, CDR2 SQIVND (reference sequence). The CDR3 has 15 amino acids. V was pared by 4 bases and J by 1 base, with 14 bases between. DNA for the CDR3: TGTGCCAGTAGTAGAACCATAATGGGGTCCTACGAGCAGTACTTC. The encoded protein is CASSRTIMGSYEQYF.

The V and J genes are TRBV15 and TRBJ2-3; D is uncertain. Germline V gives CDR1 LNHNV, CDR2 YYDKDF (reference sequence). The CDR3 loop spans 14 amino acids. The V end was cut by 1 base, the J end by 4 bases, with 9 bases between. Here the CDR3 reads CATSRVLGSDTQYF. The CDR3 coding sequence is TGTGCCACCAGCAGAGTACTTGGGTCAGATACGCAGTATTTT.

This sequence joins TRBV28 and TRBJ2-2; TRBD2 matches at 15 bases. The CDR3 has 17 residues. Germline V lookup: CDR1 MDHEN, CDR2 SYDVKM. The V gene end was trimmed by 5 bases and the J gene end by 5 bases; junction bases not matched to a gene: 6. CDR3 bases: TGTGCCAGCAGTGGACTAGCGGGAGGGCCGGGGACCGGGGAGCTGTTTTTT. Residues: CASSGLAGGPGTGELFF.

In its sample, this clone was seen once. This sequence joins TRBV18 and TRBJ1-1; a weak D match, TRBD1 (5 bases). Trimming left V 9 bases short and J 1 base short, with 12 bases between. Per the germline V gene, CDR1 is KGHSH and CDR2 is LQKENI. CDR3 length equals 13 residues. This chain's CDR3 is CASSTEENTEAFF. CDR3 nucleotides: TGTGCCAGTTCGACAGAAGAGAACACTGAAGCTTTCTTT.

The genes are TRBV4-1 and TRBJ1-4; the D is unclear. This CDR3 spans 13 amino acids. Germline V CDR1 and CDR2: MGHRA, YSYEKL. V was clipped by 4 bases and J by 6 bases, with 9 bases between them. This chain's CDR3 is CASSLMTYEKLFF. CDR3 sequence (DNA): TGCGCCAGCAGCCTTATGACGTATGAAAAACTGTTTTTT.

The chain joins TRBV19 to TRBJ1-3, with 7 nucleotides matching TRBD1. There are 13 residues in the CDR3. The ends lost 10 bases at V and 0 bases at J; junction bases unmatched: 3. Per the germline V gene, CDR1 is LNHDA and CDR2 is SQIVND (reference sequence). CDR3 protein: CATDRASGNTIYF. The DNA of the CDR3 is TGTGCCACAGACAGGGCCTCTGGAAACACCATATATTTT.

The chain joins TRBV10-3 to TRBJ1-1, with D maybe TRBD1 (6 bases). The germline V and J ends were trimmed by 11 bases and 1 base, with 20 bases remaining between them. This CDR3 has 15 amino acids. The germline V gene encodes CDR1 ENHRY and CDR2 SYGVKD. This chain's CDR3 is CALRGGLGANTEAFF. The CDR3 bases are TGTGCCCTTAGGGGCGGGTTGGGGGCGAACACTGAAGCTTTCTTT.

With regard to this clone: The sample contains more than one DNA sequence encoding this CDR3. The J gene is TRBJ2-1, the V gene TRBV4-1; no firm D call. This CDR3 contains 12 residues. Germline V gives CDR1 MGHRA, CDR2 YSYEKL. V was shortened by 0 bases and J by 7 bases, with 4 bases between the two germline ends. The CDR3 DNA reads TGCGCCAGCAGCCAAGAGGGGAATGAGCAGTTCTTC. Translated, it gives CASSQEGNEQFF.

This rearrangement joins TRBV7-9 to TRBJ2-7; D gene ambiguous. Per germline, CDR1 SEHNR and CDR2 FQNEAQ (reference sequence). This CDR3 has 12 amino acids. Trimming left V 5 bases short and J 1 base short, with 6 bases between. The chain's CDR3 is CASSPFSYEQYF. The DNA of the CDR3 is TGTGCCAGCAGCCCGTTTTCCTACGAGCAGTACTTC. Complete variable domain (other parts from reference TRBV7-9 and TRBJ2-7): DTGVSQNPRHKITKRGQNVTFRCDPISEHNRLYWYRQTLGQGPEFLTYFQNEAQLEKSRLLSDRFSAERPKGSFSTLEIQRTEQGDSAMYLCASSPFSYEQYFGPGTRLTVT.

The CDR3 nucleotides are TGTGCCAGCAGTGCCCGTCGGGACACCTCGAACTACACCTTC. It translates to CASSARRDTSNYTF. V and J are TRBV6-1 and TRBJ1-2; tentative D call: TRBD1 (6 bases). The V end was cut by 4 bases, the J end by 10 bases, with 19 bases between. Germline V gene lookup returns CDR1 MNHNS and CDR2 SASEGT. The CDR3 spans 14 residues.

The chain joins TRBV10-3 to TRBJ1-4; a possible D gene is TRBD1 (6 bases). Trimming stripped 10 bases from V and 5 bases from J, with 23 bases between. The CDR3 is 16 residues long. Germline V lookup: CDR1 ENHRY, CDR2 SYGVKD. In DNA form, the CDR3 reads TGTGCCACCTCGGTAAGGAGACAGGTGCTGAATGAAAAACTGTTTTTT. Protein sequence: CATSVRRQVLNEKLFF.

The chain links TRBV6-5 to TRBJ2-1; no definite D call. The CDR3 loop spans 14 amino acids. Germline lookup yields CDR1 MNHEY and CDR2 SVGAGI. V lost 5 bases and J 7 bases, leaving 15 bases between the germline ends. The CDR3 bases are TGTGCCAGCAGTATCAGATATCGGCTGAATGAGCAGTTCTTC. Translated, it gives CASSIRYRLNEQFF.

This chain connects TRBV7-3 to TRBJ1-1; no clear D. Germline V gene lookup returns CDR1 SGHTA and CDR2 FQGTGA. V lost 5 bases and J lost 1, with 8 bases in between. The CDR3 has 13 residues. The CDR3 sequence: CASSPNTNTEAFF. As DNA, the CDR3 is TGTGCCAGCAGCCCCAATACGAACACTGAAGCTTTCTTT.